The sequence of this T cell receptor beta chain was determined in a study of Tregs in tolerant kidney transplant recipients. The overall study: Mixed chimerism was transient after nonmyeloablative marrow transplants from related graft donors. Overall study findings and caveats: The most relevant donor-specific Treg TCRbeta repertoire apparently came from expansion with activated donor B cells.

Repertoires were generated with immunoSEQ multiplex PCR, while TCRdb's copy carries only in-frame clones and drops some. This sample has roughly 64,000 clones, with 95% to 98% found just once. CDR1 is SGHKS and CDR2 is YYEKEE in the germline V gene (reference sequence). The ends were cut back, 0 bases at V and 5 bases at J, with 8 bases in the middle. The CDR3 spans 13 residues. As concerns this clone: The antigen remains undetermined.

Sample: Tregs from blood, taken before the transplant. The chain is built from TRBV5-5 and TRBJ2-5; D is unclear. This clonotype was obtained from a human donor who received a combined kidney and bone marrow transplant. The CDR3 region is CASSLAGRETQYF. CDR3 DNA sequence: TGTGCCAGCAGCTTGGCAGGTCGGGAGACCCAGTACTTC.